The T cell receptor (beta chain) described here comes from a study of blood T cell repertoires in COVID-19. Whole-study context: Some COVID-19 samples were acute and others convalescent; all came from the United States, Italy and Spain.

This clone was recorded once. Germline V gene lookup returns CDR1 SGHTA and CDR2 FQGNSA. The CDR3 consists of 15 residues. V was clipped by 0 bases and J by 7 bases; unmatched bases: 5. Data came from immunoSEQ multiplex PCR; TCRdb stores just in-frame clones and leaves some out. This sample has fewer than 70,000 clones; approximately 90% occur once, and the top ten carry about 3.8%. The chain recombines TRBV7-2 with TRBJ2-3, with 9 bases matching TRBD1. The specimen sequenced was peripheral blood. This clonotype originated in a human donor in a cohort sampled during active COVID-19. CDR3 residues: CASSLAGQGQNTQYF. CDR3 in DNA: TGTGCCAGCAGCTTAGCCGGACAGGGGCAAAATACGCAGTATTTT.